Sequencing of this T cell receptor beta chain was carried out in a study of blood T cells in healthy people across ages. Study-wide results and caveats: Naive CD4+ cell counts and diversity both ran higher in long-lived than in aged donors. Diversity figures based on one million T cells were deemed too low.

Next came a second PCR, run for about 7 to 11 cycles, which used a sample-barcoded 5' primer along with a J-beta primer mix. One entry per CDR3 protein, called by TCRdb with MiXCR from the 5' RACE reads. The repertoire has approximately 600,000 distinct CDR3 sequences, roughly 53% of them found once; the top ten carry over 35%. The ends were cut back, 5 bases at V and 1 base at J, with 18 bases in the middle. The germline CDR1 and CDR2 sequences are MNHNS and SASEGT. The CDR3 loop spans 18 amino acids. With regard to this clonotype: Its specificity is not known.

The receptor comes from a man in his 60s in good health. The rearrangement links TRBV6-1 to TRBJ2-6; the D gene is possibly TRBD2 (7 bases). The sample taken for sequencing was blood. CDR3 in amino acids: CASSLLWGGASGANVLTF. Here the CDR3 DNA reads TGTGCCAGCAGTCTTCTCTGGGGGGGCGCGTCTGGGGCCAACGTCCTGACTTTC.